A single sample is the source of the 12 T cell receptor beta chains below, sequenced in a study of T cell clones after liver transplantation. The data were produced by immunoSEQ multiplex PCR, yet TCRdb's version contains in-frame clones alone and is incomplete. The sample holds 55,000 to 75,000 clones, around three quarters seen once. The sample here was CD4+ T cells from blood, taken at the roughly 15-month timepoint. The receptors shown here come from a human patient who received a liver transplant. Some T cells may trace back to the graft donor.

Only a few counts were recorded for this clone. The rearrangement joins TRBV6-5 to TRBJ2-2; D uncertain. Deletions cut 5 bases from V and 1 base from J, with 2 bases between. CDR1 and CDR2 from the germline V gene are MNHEY and SVGAGI. The CDR3 totals 12 residues. The CDR3 here is CASSQNTGELFF. CDR3 nucleotide sequence: TGTGCCAGCAGTCAGAACACCGGGGAGCTGTTTTTT.

A remark on this clone: The germline gene is not matched at one end of the junction; a read error may be the cause. The V and J genes are TRBV7-7 and TRBJ2-3; D remains ambiguous. The CDR3 is made up of 14 amino acids. Germline V gene lookup returns CDR1 SSHAT and CDR2 FNYEAQ (reference sequence). The CDR3 region has the DNA TGTGCTAGCAGCTTAGGGTCAAATTCAGATACGCAGTATTTT. The encoded protein is CASSLGSNSDTQYF.

This chain uses TRBV5-6 with TRBJ2-5; TRBD1 matches 7 bases. This CDR3 contains 13 residues. Unmatched junction bases numbered 1, after V lost 4 bases and J lost 1 base. From germline, CDR1 is SGHDT and CDR2 YYEEEE. CDR3 loop: CASSGQAQETQYF. CDR3 nucleotides: TGTGCCAGCAGCGGACAGGCCCAAGAGACCCAGTACTTC.

The V and J genes are TRBV10-3 and TRBJ2-7, with D perhaps matching TRBD1 (5 bases). Germline V gene sequence: CDR1 ENHRY, CDR2 SYGVKD. V was trimmed by 4 bases and J by 3 bases, leaving 10 bases between them. The CDR3 runs 13 residues. The CDR3, as DNA: TGTGCCATCAGTGCAGGGAAGAACTACGAGCAGTACTTC. Translating gives CAISAGKNYEQYF.

The J gene is TRBJ2-3, the V gene TRBV6-6; D is unclear. Germline V gene lookup returns CDR1 MNHNY and CDR2 SVGAGI (reference sequence). This CDR3 is 13 amino acids long. With 2 bases removed from V and 1 base from J, the gap between germline ends came to 4 bases. CDR3 bases: TGTGCCAGCAGTTACGAGGGCACAGATACGCAGTATTTT. It codes for CASSYEGTDTQYF.

The chain links TRBV30 to TRBJ2-1; 10 bases are shared with TRBD1. The germline gives CDR1 GTSNPN, CDR2 SVGIG (reference sequence). The CDR3 extends over 15 amino acids. The junction had 10 bases not matched to a gene; V was cut back by 4 bases and J by 7 bases. DNA of the CDR3: TGTGCCTGGACCCACATGGGACAGGGGCAAAATGAGCAGTTCTTC. It encodes CAWTHMGQGQNEQFF.

This chain joins TRBV12-1 and TRBJ2-5. TRBV12-1 is termed a pseudogene. This CDR3 is 14 amino acids long. CDR3 in DNA: TGTGCCAGCAATACCTTCGGCTACCCCGGGACCCAGTACTTC. As protein: CASNTFGYPGTQYF.

The chain has TRBV7-9 and TRBJ2-5; D is possibly TRBD1 or TRBD2 (6 bases each). Germline CDR1 SEHNR, CDR2 FQNEAQ (reference sequence). V was cut by 2 bases and J by 4 bases, with 11 bases left in between. CDR3 size: 14 residues. The CDR3 protein is CASSLRGRGETQYF. The CDR3 nucleotides read TGTGCCAGCAGCTTACGGGGGCGCGGAGAGACCCAGTACTTC. Supplemented by reference TRBV7-9 and TRBJ2-5, the full variable domain reads DTGVSQNPRHKITKRGQNVTFRCDPISEHNRLYWYRQTLGQGPEFLTYFQNEAQLEKSRLLSDRFSAERPKGSFSTLEIQRTEQGDSAMYLCASSLRGRGETQYFGPGTRLLVL.

This clone has a single count. This chain uses TRBV7-5 with TRBJ1-1; no DNA check was done on the table's D call, TRBD1. TRBV7-5 is a pseudogene. CDR3 size: 18 residues. The CDR3 DNA follows: TGTGTCAGAAGCAATCACAGGGAAACCACCGAGGTGGACACTGAAGCTTTCTTT. Protein sequence: CVRSNHRETTEVDTEAFF.

This chain joins TRBV9 and TRBJ2-3; tentatively, D is TRBD1 or TRBD2 (5 bases each). The ends were cut back, 0 bases at V and 4 bases at J, with 15 bases in the middle. The CDR3 is made up of 16 amino acids. CDR1 and CDR2 (germline): SGDLS, YYNGEE. The DNA of the CDR3 is TGTGCCAGCAGCGTAGCTGGCGGAGAGGGGTCAGATACGCAGTATTTT. Protein sequence: CASSVAGGEGSDTQYF.

This rearrangement joins TRBV7-2 to TRBJ2-5; TRBD2 matches at 11 bases. This CDR3 spans 16 amino acids. CDR1 and CDR2 (germline): SGHTA, FQGNSA. J was trimmed by 5 bases and V by 2 bases; bases with no gene match: 7. DNA for the CDR3: TGTGCCAGCAGCTTAATTAGCGGGGGGGCGGGTGAGACCCAGTACTTC. Translated, it gives CASSLISGGAGETQYF.

The DNA of the CDR3 is TGTGCCAGCAGCTTGAGTTTGGCAGGGGGAATAACCGGGGAGCTGTTTTTT. Translating gives CASSLSLAGGITGELFF. The chain combines TRBV5-5 with TRBJ2-2, with TRBD1 matching 7 bases. CDR1 is SGHKS and CDR2 is YYEKEE in the germline V gene (reference sequence). The CDR3 has 17 amino acids. V shed 1 base, J shed 5 bases, and the junction held 11 bases outside the gene matches.